These 12 T cell receptor beta chains were sequenced from one sample in a study of T-cell reconstitution after alpha-beta-depleted transplantation in children. The authors prepared the TCRbeta library with unique molecular identifiers. TCRdb called the PCR reads again in MiXCR, with one record for every CDR3 protein. The table records 90,000 to 100,000 distinct CDR3 sequences, 23% of them present only once. The starting material was PBMCs, obtained before TCRalphabeta/CD19-depleted stem cell transplant. Receptors originate from a boy aged 2 to 10 with acute lymphoblastic leukemia, due to receive a stem cell transplant.

This chain links TRBV5-1 with TRBJ1-5; D not resolved. Germline-derived CDR1 and CDR2 are SGHRS and YFSETQ. V was trimmed by 0 bases and J by 0 bases, leaving 7 bases between them. The CDR3 runs 15 residues. This chain's CDR3 is CASSLDSNSNQPQHF. CDR3 coding DNA: TGCGCCAGCAGCTTGGACAGTAATAGCAATCAGCCCCAGCATTTT.

This clonotype was seen repeatedly, ten times or more. J is TRBJ2-1 and V is TRBV12-3 or TRBV12-4; D remains ambiguous. This CDR3 contains 15 residues. With 7 bases removed from V and 2 bases from J, the gap between germline ends came to 15 bases. CDR3 bases: TGTGCCAGCACCTCCTCGCAGAGCCCCTACAATGAGCAGTTCTTC. It specifies CASTSSQSPYNEQFF.

This clonotype has more than one count but fewer than ten. The J gene is TRBJ2-2, the V gene TRBV20-1; 10 nucleotides align to TRBD2. The CDR3 sequence is 15 residues long. Germline V gene data show CDR1 as DFQATT and CDR2 as SNEGSKA (reference sequence). V was clipped by 2 bases and J by 5 bases; unmatched bases: 5. The CDR3 DNA is TGCAGTGCTAGATCCCTAGCGGGAGTTACCGGGGAGCTGTTTTTT. Its protein is CSARSLAGVTGELFF.

The gene calls are TRBV20-1 and TRBJ1-6, with D unclear. There are 13 residues in the CDR3. V was pared by 4 bases and J by 10 bases, with 14 bases between. Germline V lookup: CDR1 DFQATT, CDR2 SNEGSKA (reference sequence). The CDR3 reads CSAKTPDGSPLHF. Here the CDR3 DNA reads TGCAGTGCTAAGACCCCGGACGGATCACCCCTCCACTTT.

This rearrangement joins TRBV2 to TRBJ2-3; D remains unclear. The germline gives CDR1 SNHLY, CDR2 FYNNEI. This CDR3 has 13 amino acids. V lost 8 bases, J lost 0 bases, and 9 bases lay in between. The CDR3 bases are TGTGCCAGCCTGGCGGTCAGCACAGATACGCAGTATTTT. Translated, it gives CASLAVSTDTQYF.

The rearrangement uses TRBV12-3 or TRBV12-4 and TRBJ2-7, with 8 bases matching TRBD1. This CDR3 comprises 14 residues. V trimming: 7 bases; J trimming: 4 bases; junction bases outside the gene matches: 9. This chain's CDR3 is CASTQRTGTYEQYF. The CDR3 nucleotides read TGTGCCAGCACCCAGCGGACAGGGACGTACGAGCAGTACTTC.

This rearrangement joins TRBV9 to TRBJ2-3; 10 bases match TRBD2. Germline V gene sequence: CDR1 SGDLS, CDR2 YYNGEE. V lost 0 bases to trimming and J lost 0 bases; unmatched junction nucleotides: 4. This CDR3 is built from 17 residues. The CDR3 DNA sequence: TGTGCCAGCAGCGTAGAGGGTAGCGGGGGGAGCACAGATACGCAGTATTTT. Amino acid sequence: CASSVEGSGGSTDTQYF.

The chain couples TRBV20-1 to TRBJ2-1; D tentatively fits TRBD1 or TRBD2 (6 bases each). From germline, CDR1 is DFQATT and CDR2 SNEGSKA (reference sequence). V shed 2 bases and J shed 2 bases, with 16 bases lying between them. The CDR3 contains 16 residues. CDR3 bases: TGCAGTGCTAGATCCGCGGAGGGGGACCCCTACAATGAGCAGTTCTTC. It yields the protein CSARSAEGDPYNEQFF.

J is TRBJ2-2 and V is TRBV10-3; either TRBD1 or TRBD2 may supply D (7 bases each). The CDR3 contains 15 residues. CDR1 is ENHRY and CDR2 is SYGVKD in the germline V gene. The germline V and J ends were trimmed by 6 bases and 6 bases, with 17 bases remaining between them. CDR3 loop: CAISPGGQRAGELFF. The DNA for the CDR3 is TGTGCCATCAGCCCGGGGGGACAGCGGGCCGGGGAGCTGTTTTTT.

J is TRBJ2-7 and V is TRBV5-1; maybe TRBD2 (5 bases). Germline CDR1 SGHRS, CDR2 YFSETQ. This CDR3 contains 14 residues. Trimming took 0 bases from V and 3 from J, leaving 10 bases between them. CDR3 residues: CASSLGSGNYEQYF. CDR3 in DNA: TGCGCCAGCAGCTTGGGGAGCGGAAACTACGAGCAGTACTTC.

V gene TRBV20-1 combines with J gene TRBJ1-1; D uncertain. Germline V gene data show CDR1 as DFQATT and CDR2 as SNEGSKA (reference sequence). V lost 5 bases, J lost 1 base, and 11 bases lay in between. CDR3 size: 13 residues. CDR3 in amino acids: CSAERDPNTEAFF. The CDR3 bases are TGCAGTGCTGAAAGAGACCCGAACACTGAAGCTTTCTTT.

This clonotype was counted only a few times. This rearrangement joins TRBV7-3 to TRBJ2-2, with D possibly TRBD2 on 5 matching bases. Germline CDR1 is SGHTA and CDR2 is FQGTGA. V was pared by 2 bases and J by 7 bases, with 11 bases between. The CDR3 loop spans 14 amino acids. CDR3 coding DNA: TGTGCCAGCAGCTTAGGGAGCGGAAGCGGGGAGCTGTTTTTT. Protein sequence: CASSLGSGSGELFF.